The sequence of this T cell receptor beta chain was determined in a study of T cells in localized non-small cell lung cancer. Findings of the study overall: In uninvolved adjacent lung, T cell clonality reached its highest value, exceeding tumor.

Data came from immunoSEQ multiplex PCR; TCRdb stores just in-frame clones and leaves some out. The sample holds about 72,000 clones, 84% seen once. Germline CDR1 SQVTM, CDR2 ANQGSEA. The V and J ends lost 0 bases and 7 bases respectively, with 12 bases between them. This CDR3 region has 13 residues. Remarks on this clone: Its cognate antigen is unknown.

The source is a female donor aged 60 or older with stage I lung adenocarcinoma. The sample here was peripheral blood, taken before any cancer treatment. The chain combines TRBV29-1 with TRBJ1-2; unclear D gene. The CDR3: CSVEELAIGGYTF. The CDR3 nucleotides are TGCAGCGTTGAAGAGTTAGCTATCGGTGGCTACACCTTC.